The text below deals with one T cell receptor beta chain. Germline lookup yields CDR1 KGHSH and CDR2 LQKENI. The V segment lost 3 bases and the J segment 7 bases; nucleotides outside the gene matches: 4. The CDR3 covers 13 residues. The record originates from a study of blood T cell repertoires in COVID-19. Assay used: immunoSEQ multiplex PCR; TCRdb lists only in-frame clones, some missing. The top ten hold under 5% of the sample, which has 70,000 or so clones, 70% to 90% seen once. The origin of this receptor is a man aged 45-65 years with acute or convalescent COVID-19. The rearrangement joins TRBV18 to TRBJ2-3; 7 bases are a match to TRBD2. The sequencing input was peripheral blood. The CDR3 here is CASSPPGGYTQYF. DNA of the CDR3: TGTGCCAGCTCACCGCCGGGAGGTTATACGCAGTATTTT.